Sequencing of this T cell receptor beta chain was carried out in a study of neurological immune-mediated disorders. This clonotype was seen ten or more times. This CDR3 is built from 13 residues. Unmatched junction bases numbered 10, after V lost 6 bases and J lost 7 bases. CDR1 DFQATT and CDR2 SNEGSKA come from the germline V gene (reference sequence). A single run covered 15-18 subjects with over 170 million TCR-beta sequences. MiXCR, applied by TCRdb to the 5' RACE reads, yields one record per CDR3 protein. This sample has around 26,000 distinct CDR3 sequences; 5% to 7.5% occur once, and the top ten carry roughly 9%.

The gene calls are TRBV20-1 and TRBJ1-1; TRBD1 aligns across 8 bases. This clonotype was sampled from a woman aged 45 to 65 in good health. The specimen was PBMCs. Written as DNA, the CDR3 is TGCAGTGCACTGCAGGGGGCGCAAGGTGAAGCTTTCTTT. Its translation: CSALQGAQGEAFF.